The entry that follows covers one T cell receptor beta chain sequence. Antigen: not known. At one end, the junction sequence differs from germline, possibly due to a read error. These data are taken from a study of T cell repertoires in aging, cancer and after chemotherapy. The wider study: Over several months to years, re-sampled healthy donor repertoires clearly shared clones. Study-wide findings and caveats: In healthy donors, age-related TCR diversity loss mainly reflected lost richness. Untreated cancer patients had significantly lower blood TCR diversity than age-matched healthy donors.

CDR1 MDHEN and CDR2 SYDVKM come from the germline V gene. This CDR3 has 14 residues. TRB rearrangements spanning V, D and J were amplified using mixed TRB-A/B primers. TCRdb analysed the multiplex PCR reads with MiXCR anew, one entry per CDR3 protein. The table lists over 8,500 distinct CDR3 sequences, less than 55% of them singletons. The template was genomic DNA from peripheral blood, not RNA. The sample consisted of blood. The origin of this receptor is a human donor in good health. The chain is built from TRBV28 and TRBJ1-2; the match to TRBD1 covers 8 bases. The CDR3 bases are TGTGCCAGCAGTTTGGCAGGGGGCCTCTATTGCTACACCTTC. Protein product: CASSLAGGLYCYTF.